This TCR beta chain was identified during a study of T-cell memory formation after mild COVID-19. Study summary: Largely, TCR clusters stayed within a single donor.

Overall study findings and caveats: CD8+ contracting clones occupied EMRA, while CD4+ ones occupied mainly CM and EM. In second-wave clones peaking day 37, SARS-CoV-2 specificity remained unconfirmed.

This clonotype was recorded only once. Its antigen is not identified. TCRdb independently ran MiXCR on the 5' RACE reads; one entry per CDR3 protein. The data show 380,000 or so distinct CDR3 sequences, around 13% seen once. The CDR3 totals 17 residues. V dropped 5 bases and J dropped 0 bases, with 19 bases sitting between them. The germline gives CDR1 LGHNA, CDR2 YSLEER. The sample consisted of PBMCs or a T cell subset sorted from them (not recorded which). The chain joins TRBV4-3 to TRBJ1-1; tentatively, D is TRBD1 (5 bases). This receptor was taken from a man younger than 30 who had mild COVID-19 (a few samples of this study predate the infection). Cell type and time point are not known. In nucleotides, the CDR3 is TGCGCCAGCAGCGGAGGGTACCGGGGACGGATGAACACTGAAGCTTTCTTT. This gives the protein CASSGGYRGRMNTEAFF.